The 23 T cell receptor beta chains listed next were all sequenced from one sample in a study of Ad26.COV2.S vaccination and SARS-CoV-2 variants. The table came from immunoSEQ multiplex PCR; TCRdb's copy has only in-frame clones and leaves some out. Of just over 350,000 clones in the sample, just over 90% are singletons; the top ten hold under 5%. The material was peripheral blood, obtained after recovery from COVID-19. These receptors came from a human donor who had recovered from COVID-19.

This clone was seen more than once but under ten times. CDR3 loop: CASSVGQGRDQPQHF. The CDR3 DNA follows: TGTGCCAGCAGTGTCGGACAGGGAAGGGATCAGCCCCAGCATTTT. This chain uses TRBV25-1 with TRBJ1-5, with 8 bases aligning to TRBD1. The V gene's germline CDR1 is MGHDK and CDR2 SYGVNS. V lost 4 bases to trimming and J lost 5 bases; unmatched junction nucleotides: 7. CDR3 length equals 15 residues.

This clone was recorded once. This chain links TRBV6-5 with TRBJ2-7; unclear D gene. Germline values: CDR1 MNHEY, CDR2 SVGAGI. V was clipped by 2 bases and J by 0 bases, with 11 bases between them. This CDR3 comprises 15 residues. The CDR3 loop is CASSYGWTASYEQYF. As DNA, the CDR3 is TGTGCCAGCAGTTACGGGTGGACGGCCTCCTACGAGCAGTACTTC.

This sequence joins TRBV6-5 and TRBJ2-7; D is undetermined. There are 15 residues in the CDR3. With 5 bases removed from V and 0 bases from J, the gap between germline ends came to 14 bases. Germline V gene lookup returns CDR1 MNHEY and CDR2 SVGAGI. CDR3 sequence: CASSRVGRTSYEQYF. The CDR3 DNA follows: TGTGCCAGCAGTCGGGTGGGCAGAACCTCCTACGAGCAGTACTTC.

This chain connects TRBV7-3 to TRBJ1-1; D is undetermined. V lost 2 bases and J 0 bases, leaving 13 bases between the germline ends. The CDR3 is 16 residues long. Germline CDR1 SGHTA, CDR2 FQGTGA. CDR3 region: CASSLAPTRLNTEAFF. The CDR3 coding sequence is TGTGCCAGCAGCTTAGCCCCGACCCGACTGAACACTGAAGCTTTCTTT.

V and J are TRBV18 and TRBJ2-7; 8 nucleotides line up with TRBD1. V lost 3 bases and J lost 4; bases outside the gene matches: 5. In germline, CDR1 is KGHSH, CDR2 LQKENI. This CDR3 has 14 amino acids. CDR3 DNA: TGTGCCAGCTCACCGGGGACAGGTTCGTACGAGCAGTACTTC. Translation gives CASSPGTGSYEQYF.

The chain links TRBV3-1 (or the pseudogene TRBV3-2) to TRBJ1-1; TRBD1 agrees at 10 bases. With 0 bases clipped from V and 5 bases from J, the junction kept 6 bases outside the gene matches. This CDR3 is built from 16 residues. Germline V gene data show CDR1 as LGHDT and CDR2 as YNNKEL (reference sequence). The CDR3 DNA reads TGTGCCAGCAGCCAAGAGGAGACAGGGGGCGAAACTGAAGCTTTCTTT. Amino acids: CASSQEETGGETEAFF.

V usage is TRBV5-1 and J usage is TRBJ2-1, with D tentatively TRBD2 (5 bases). Deletions cut 3 bases from V and 5 bases from J, with 12 bases between. Per germline, CDR1 SGHRS and CDR2 YFSETQ. This CDR3 has 14 amino acids. The CDR3 sequence is CASSSRVANNEQFF. The CDR3 nucleotides are TGCGCCAGCAGCTCCCGGGTAGCGAACAATGAGCAGTTCTTC.

This clone showed up just once. The genes are TRBV7-9 and TRBJ2-2; perhaps D is TRBD1 or TRBD2 (6 bases each). CDR1 and CDR2 from the germline V gene are SEHNR and FQNEAQ (reference sequence). This CDR3 comprises 15 residues. V was pared by 2 bases and J by 4 bases, with 11 bases between. The CDR3 coding sequence is TGTGCCAGCAGCTTAAAGACGGGGGCCACCGGGGAGCTGTTTTTT. This encodes CASSLKTGATGELFF.

The CDR3 loop reads CASSLDRGAGEQYF. The CDR3 DNA is TGTGCCAGCAGTCTAGACAGGGGCGCGGGTGAGCAGTACTTC. This rearrangement joins TRBV27 to TRBJ2-7, with 8 bases aligning to TRBD1. Trimming cost V 5 bases and J 7 bases; bases outside gene matches: 10. CDR1 and CDR2 (germline): MNHEY, SMNVEV (reference sequence). The CDR3 is 14 amino acids.

This clone was observed once. CDR3 loop: CASSSDRTNEKLFF. The DNA of the CDR3 is TGCGCCAGCAGCTCGGACCGGACTAATGAAAAACTGTTTTTT. The V call is TRBV5-1, the J call TRBJ1-4, with unresolved D. The CDR3 length is 14 residues. V was pared by 3 bases and J by 2 bases, with 8 bases between. CDR1 and CDR2 from the germline V gene are SGHRS and YFSETQ.

The chain uses TRBV29-1 and TRBJ2-1; 10 nucleotides agree with TRBD1. V was clipped by 4 bases and J by 8 bases; unmatched bases: 8. Germline loops: CDR1 SQVTM, CDR2 ANQGSEA. This CDR3 region has 14 residues. As DNA, the CDR3 is TGCAGCGTTGCGGGACAGGGGTATATCGATGAGCAGTTCTTC. Translated: CSVAGQGYIDEQFF.

This sequence joins TRBV7-8 and TRBJ1-5, with 7 bases aligning to TRBD1. The V and J ends lost 0 bases and 7 bases, in that order; junction bases with no gene match: 6. The CDR3 runs 15 residues. Looked up from germline, CDR1 is SGHVS and CDR2 is FQNEAQ. The CDR3 DNA is TGTGCCAGCAGCTTAGCGAGGGGGCAAGGGCAGCCCCAGCATTTT. Amino acid sequence: CASSLARGQGQPQHF.

This clone is a singleton in its sample. This chain connects TRBV9 to TRBJ1-6; 7 positions agree with TRBD1. CDR3 size: 15 residues. Germline values: CDR1 SGDLS, CDR2 YYNGEE. With V trimmed by 3 bases and J by 3 bases, 3 bases remained unmatched. The CDR3 DNA follows: TGTGCCAGCAGCGGGACAGGACTCTATAATTCACCCCTCCACTTT. Translating it yields CASSGTGLYNSPLHF.

The chain links TRBV19 to TRBJ1-2; TRBD1 is a possible D gene (6 bases). V shed 10 bases and J shed 8 bases, with 14 bases lying between them. Germline CDR1 reads LNHDA; CDR2 reads SQIVND (reference sequence). The CDR3 is made up of 11 amino acids. CDR3 residues: CATATGGGYTF. DNA of the CDR3: TGTGCCACAGCGACAGGCGGAGGCTACACCTTC.

The chain uses TRBV5-8 and TRBJ2-7; D not certain. Per germline, CDR1 SGHTS and CDR2 YDEGEE. The length of the CDR3 is 16 residues. The germline V and J ends were trimmed by 1 base and 0 bases, with 14 bases remaining between them. The CDR3 protein is CASSLNRVSSSYEQYF. CDR3 coding DNA: TGTGCCAGCAGCTTGAATCGAGTCAGCAGCTCCTACGAGCAGTACTTC.

The J gene is TRBJ2-1, the V gene TRBV25-1; D gene ambiguous. V lost 0 bases and J lost 4, with 7 bases in between. Germline CDR1 and CDR2: MGHDK and SYGVNS. This CDR3 has 14 amino acids. CDR3 in amino acids: CASSEYLGYNEQFF. The CDR3 DNA reads as TGTGCCAGCAGTGAATATTTGGGATACAATGAGCAGTTCTTC.

The gene calls are TRBV7-9 and TRBJ2-7, with 10 bases aligning to TRBD1. The CDR3 is made up of 16 amino acids. V shed 2 bases, J shed 1 base, and the junction held 5 bases outside the gene matches. Germline V gives CDR1 SEHNR, CDR2 FQNEAQ (reference sequence). The CDR3 bases are TGTGCCAGCAGCTTAAGGACAGGGGGATTATCCTACGAGCAGTACTTC. This gives the protein CASSLRTGGLSYEQYF. Based on the CDR3 plus reference TRBV7-9 and TRBJ2-7, the full variable domain is DTGVSQNPRHKITKRGQNVTFRCDPISEHNRLYWYRQTLGQGPEFLTYFQNEAQLEKSRLLSDRFSAERPKGSFSTLEIQRTEQGDSAMYLCASSLRTGGLSYEQYFGPGTRLTVT.

This chain joins TRBV2 and TRBJ1-1; 10 nucleotides align to TRBD1. In germline, CDR1 is SNHLY, CDR2 FYNNEI. This CDR3 contains 15 residues. Losses at the gene ends were 6 bases for V and 1 base for J; bases not matched to a gene: 5. The CDR3 here is CASSVRQGANTEAFF. DNA of the CDR3: TGTGCCAGCAGCGTAAGACAGGGGGCGAACACTGAAGCTTTCTTT.

V and J are TRBV6-1 and TRBJ2-3; the D call may be TRBD1 or TRBD2 (6 bases each). In germline, CDR1 is MNHNS, CDR2 SASEGT. The length of the CDR3 is 14 residues. Trimming removed 2 bases from V and 3 bases from J, with 9 bases in between. CDR3 region: CASSERGVTDTQYF. The DNA for the CDR3 is TGTGCCAGCAGTGAAAGGGGGGTAACAGATACGCAGTATTTT.

With respect to this clone: The sample has other DNA sequences that encode this CDR3 too. The chain combines TRBV18 with TRBJ2-7; 7 nucleotides agree with TRBD2. V was clipped by 1 base and J by 3 bases; unmatched bases: 3. Germline V gene sequence: CDR1 KGHSH, CDR2 LQKENI. This CDR3 is built from 14 residues. The CDR3 sequence is CASSPRAGDYEQYF. The CDR3 coding sequence is TGTGCCAGCTCACCACGCGCGGGGGACTACGAGCAGTACTTC.

V is TRBV5-4 and J is TRBJ1-2; D gene uncertain. Germline-derived CDR1 and CDR2 are SGHNT and YYREEE (reference sequence). This CDR3 spans 15 amino acids. V lost 0 bases, J lost 4 bases, and 13 bases lay in between. The CDR3 sequence is CASSLALQAGYGYTF. For the CDR3, the DNA is TGTGCCAGCAGCTTGGCACTCCAGGCGGGCTATGGCTACACCTTC.

V and J are TRBV6-5 and TRBJ1-2; D is perhaps TRBD1 (5 bases). This CDR3 spans 15 amino acids. V was clipped by 2 bases and J by 5 bases, with 15 bases between them. Germline V gene lookup returns CDR1 MNHEY and CDR2 SVGAGI. The CDR3 DNA is TGTGCCAGCAGTTACGTCGGGACCGCTCCTTATGGCTACACCTTC. It translates to CASSYVGTAPYGYTF.

Many counts were recorded for this clone. V usage is TRBV29-1 and J usage is TRBJ2-7; possible D gene TRBD1, 6 bases. Trimming stripped 8 bases from V and 5 bases from J, with 16 bases between. This CDR3 is built from 12 residues. Germline V gives CDR1 SQVTM, CDR2 ANQGSEA. The CDR3 region has the DNA TGCAGCACTGCATCAGGGGCCCACGAGCAGTACTTC. Its protein product is CSTASGAHEQYF.